This passage covers 5 T cell receptor beta chains from one sample sequenced in a study of T-cell memory formation after mild COVID-19. One entry per CDR3 protein results from TCRdb running MiXCR on the 5' RACE reads. The table records some 280,000 distinct CDR3 sequences, around 16% of them present only once. The sequencing sample was made of PBMCs or a T cell subset sorted from them (not recorded which). The receptors were gathered from a man aged 18 to 29 who had mild COVID-19 (a few samples of this study predate the infection). Cell type and time point are not known.

This chain joins TRBV12-3 or TRBV12-4 and TRBJ1-3, with a possible D match to TRBD1 (5 bases). CDR3 size: 17 residues. Trimming took 6 bases from V and 4 from J, leaving 22 bases between them. CDR3 region: CASSRHAGGARGNTIYF. CDR3 in DNA: TGTGCCAGCAGCCGCCACGCCGGAGGGGCCCGCGGAAACACCATATATTTT.

This clonotype was detected a few times. The rearrangement uses TRBV15 and TRBJ1-5, with 10 bases identical to TRBD1. V gave up 0 bases and J gave up 10 bases; unmatched junction bases: 9. This CDR3 spans 16 amino acids. CDR1 and CDR2 (germline): LNHNV, YYDKDF (reference sequence). Written as DNA, the CDR3 is TGTGCCACCAGCAGAGATTTGGAGACAGGGGGCTTTCCCCAGCATTTT. It specifies CATSRDLETGGFPQHF. The variable domain in full, completed from reference TRBV15 and TRBJ1-5, reads DAMVIQNPRYQVTQFGKPVTLSCSQTLNHNVMYWYQQKSSQAPKLLFHYYDKDFNNEADTPDNFQSRRPNTSFCFLDIRSPGLGDTAMYLCATSRDLETGGFPQHFGDGTRLSIL.

The chain joins TRBV10-2 to TRBJ2-5, with TRBD1 matching 7 bases. The CDR3 is 16 amino acids. Germline V CDR1 and CDR2: WSHSY, SAAADI. Trimming at V came to 2 bases and at J to 5 bases, leaving 11 bases not matched to a gene. The CDR3 region has the DNA TGCGCCAGCAGTGAGCGGGGACAGAGTGGCTTGGAGACCCAGTACTTC. Protein: CASSERGQSGLETQYF.

V and J are TRBV12-3 or TRBV12-4 and TRBJ1-5; 9 nucleotides line up with TRBD1. The CDR3 covers 14 residues. With 7 bases clipped from V and 6 bases from J, the junction kept 7 bases outside the gene matches. In nucleotides, the CDR3 is TGTGCCAGCACTCGACAGGGGGAGGGTCAGCCCCAGCATTTT. Protein sequence: CASTRQGEGQPQHF.

The chain combines TRBV30 with TRBJ1-2; no reliable D call. This CDR3 has 13 amino acids. Germline-derived CDR1 and CDR2 are GTSNPN and SVGIG (reference sequence). V dropped 3 bases and J dropped 2 bases, with 10 bases sitting between them. CDR3 in amino acids: CAWRGLSNYGYTF. The DNA of the CDR3 is TGTGCCTGGAGAGGCTTATCCAACTATGGCTACACCTTC.